Below are 9 T cell receptor beta chains sequenced from a single sample in a study of persistence of HIV-infected CD4 T cells. These TCRs are of unknown antigen specificity. The immunoSEQ assay was version 4, run in survey mode. Profiling relied on immunoSEQ multiplex PCR, and the TCRdb table lists in-frame clones only, not all of them. Among 38,000 or so clones listed, roughly 84% were seen once. Cells were stimulated with overlapping HIV-1 Gag 15-mer peptides. CD40L-negative CD69-negative CD45RO-high memory CD4+ T cells were sorted as populations depleted of antigen-responding cells. The input for sequencing was cultured CD4+ T cells from PBMCs, taken from a patient who received antiretroviral therapy. The origin of the receptors is an adult with HIV. The donor label of this sample is uncertain.

V is TRBV28 and J is TRBJ2-1, with 7 bases matching TRBD1. CDR1 MDHEN and CDR2 SYDVKM come from the germline V gene. V lost 6 bases to trimming and J lost 4 bases; unmatched junction nucleotides: 9. CDR3 length: 15 amino acids. The CDR3, as DNA: TGTGCCAGCAGCCAAACAGGGGTTGGATACAATGAGCAGTTCTTC. Translating gives CASSQTGVGYNEQFF. Filled out from reference TRBV28 and TRBJ2-1, the complete variable domain reads DVKVTQSSRYLVKRTGEKVFLECVQDMDHENMFWYRQDPGLGLRLIYFSYDVKMKEKGDIPEGYSVSREKKERFSLILESASTNQTSMYLCASSQTGVGYNEQFFGPGTRLTVL.

The rearrangement joins TRBV5-1 to TRBJ1-1; D gene unclear. This CDR3 spans 16 amino acids. V gave up 0 bases and J gave up 7 bases, with 19 bases separating them. Germline assignment: CDR1 SGHRS and CDR2 YFSETQ. CDR3 amino acids: CASSLVGGKNMGEAFF. For the CDR3, the DNA is TGCGCCAGCAGCTTGGTTGGAGGGAAGAATATGGGTGAAGCTTTCTTT. The full variable domain, in which reference TRBV5-1 and TRBJ1-1 provide the parts outside the CDR3, is KAGVTQTPRYLIKTRGQQVTLSCSPISGHRSVSWYQQTPGQGLQFLFEYFSETQRNKGNFPGRFSGRQFSNSRSEMNVSTLELGDSALYLCASSLVGGKNMGEAFFGQGTRLTVV.

The genes are TRBV28 and TRBJ2-7, with D tentatively TRBD1 (6 bases). Deletions cut 5 bases from V and 2 bases from J, with 16 bases between. The CDR3 loop spans 15 amino acids. Looked up from germline, CDR1 is MDHEN and CDR2 is SYDVKM. The CDR3 is CASSTGTPEAYEQYF. DNA for the CDR3: TGTGCCAGCAGTACCGGGACACCAGAAGCCTACGAGCAGTACTTC.

This clone was seen once. CDR3 in amino acids: CASSYSDSPSYGYTF. For the CDR3, the DNA is TGCGCCAGCAGCTACTCAGATTCTCCTAGCTATGGCTACACCTTC. The J gene is TRBJ1-2, the V gene TRBV5-1, with no clear D. The germline gives CDR1 SGHRS, CDR2 YFSETQ. This CDR3 has 15 amino acids. V was clipped by 3 bases and J by 4 bases, with 16 bases between them. The whole variable domain, filled in from reference TRBV5-1 and TRBJ1-2, reads KAGVTQTPRYLIKTRGQQVTLSCSPISGHRSVSWYQQTPGQGLQFLFEYFSETQRNKGNFPGRFSGRQFSNSRSEMNVSTLELGDSALYLCASSYSDSPSYGYTFGSGTRLTVV.

The rearrangement uses TRBV30 and TRBJ2-7, with D uncertain. The germline gives CDR1 GTSNPN, CDR2 SVGIG (reference sequence). This CDR3 has 15 amino acids. The ends were cut back, 5 bases at V and 1 base at J, with 18 bases in the middle. This chain's CDR3 is CAWAPSSWGSYEQYF. In nucleotides, the CDR3 is TGTGCCTGGGCACCCTCCTCCTGGGGTTCCTACGAGCAGTACTTC. The full variable domain, with the rest looked up from reference TRBV30 and TRBJ2-7, is SQTIHQWPATLVQPVGSPLSLECTVEGTSNPNLYWYRQAAGRGLQLLFYSVGIGQISSEVPQNLSASRPQDRQFILSSKKLLLSDSGFYLCAWAPSSWGSYEQYFGPGTRLTVT.

J is TRBJ2-3 and V is TRBV3-1 (or the pseudogene TRBV3-2), with 9 nucleotides matching TRBD2. CDR1 is LGHDT and CDR2 is YNNKEL in the germline V gene (reference sequence). The CDR3 runs 17 residues. The V gene end was trimmed by 0 bases and the J gene end by 1 base; junction bases not matched to a gene: 5. CDR3 in amino acids: CASSQDGGGARTDTQYF. In nucleotides, the CDR3 is TGTGCCAGCAGCCAAGATGGCGGGGGGGCCCGCACAGATACGCAGTATTTT.

The CDR3 DNA sequence: TGCGCCAGCAGCCCTGGGACAAATAAAGAGACCCAGTACTTC. It codes for CASSPGTNKETQYF. The chain combines TRBV5-1 with TRBJ2-5; a possible D gene is TRBD1 (6 bases). The CDR3 runs 14 residues. Germline CDR1 is SGHRS and CDR2 is YFSETQ. The V end was cut by 4 bases, the J end by 3 bases, with 13 bases between. The full variable domain, with the rest looked up from reference TRBV5-1 and TRBJ2-5, is KAGVTQTPRYLIKTRGQQVTLSCSPISGHRSVSWYQQTPGQGLQFLFEYFSETQRNKGNFPGRFSGRQFSNSRSEMNVSTLELGDSALYLCASSPGTNKETQYFGPGTRLLVL.

The V call is TRBV2, the J call TRBJ1-4, with 7 positions matching TRBD1. The CDR3 runs to 14 residues. Germline-derived CDR1 and CDR2 are SNHLY and FYNNEI. Trimming cost V 7 bases and J 7 bases; bases outside gene matches: 9. The CDR3 bases are TGTGCCAGCATCCCGACAGGGTCACTTGAAAAACTGTTTTTT. Residues: CASIPTGSLEKLFF.

The chain combines TRBV27 with TRBJ1-6; D call uncertain. The CDR3 consists of 12 residues. In germline, CDR1 is MNHEY, CDR2 SMNVEV (reference sequence). Trimming took 5 bases from V and 7 from J, leaving 6 bases between them. The chain's CDR3 is CASSMNNSPLHF. The CDR3 DNA sequence: TGTGCCAGCAGTATGAACAATTCACCCCTCCACTTT.